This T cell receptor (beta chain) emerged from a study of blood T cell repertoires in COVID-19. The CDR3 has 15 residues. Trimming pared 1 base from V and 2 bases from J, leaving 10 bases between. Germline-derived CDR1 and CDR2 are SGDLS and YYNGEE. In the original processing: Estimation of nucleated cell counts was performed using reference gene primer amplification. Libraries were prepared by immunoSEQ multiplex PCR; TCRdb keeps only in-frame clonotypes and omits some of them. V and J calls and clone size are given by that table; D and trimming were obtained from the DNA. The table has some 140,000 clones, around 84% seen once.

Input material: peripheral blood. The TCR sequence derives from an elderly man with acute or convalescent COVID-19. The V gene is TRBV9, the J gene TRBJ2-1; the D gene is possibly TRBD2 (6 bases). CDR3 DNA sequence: TGTGCCAGCAGCGTATCTAGCGCCGCCTACAATGAGCAGTTCTTC. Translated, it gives CASSVSSAAYNEQFF.